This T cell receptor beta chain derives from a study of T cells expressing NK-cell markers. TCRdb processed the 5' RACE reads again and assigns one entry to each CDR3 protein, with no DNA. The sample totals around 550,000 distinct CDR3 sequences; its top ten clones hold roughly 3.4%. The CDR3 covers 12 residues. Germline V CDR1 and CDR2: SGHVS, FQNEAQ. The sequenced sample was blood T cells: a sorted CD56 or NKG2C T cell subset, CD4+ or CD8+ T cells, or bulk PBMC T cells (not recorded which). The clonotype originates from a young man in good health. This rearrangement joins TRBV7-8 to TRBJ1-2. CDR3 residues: CASTYFGPGYTF.